This is a list of T cell receptor beta chains from one sample in a study of cytomegalovirus exposure and HLA in healthy donors. Clones were sequenced by immunoSEQ multiplex PCR, and TCRdb holds only the in-frame ones, with some missing. Here the sample spans over 70,000 clones, over 55% being singletons. Source material: PBMCs. These TCRs come from a woman between 45 and 60 years old in good health and CMV-seropositive. CDR3s include the opening cysteine and the closing phenylalanine or tryptophan. The D gene is left open where the match is weak. Where a row states a size, it is once, few, many or the class of an expanded clone; other rows omit it.

d_gene | j_gene | abundance | v_gene | CDR3nt | CDR3aa
- | TRBJ1-4 | - | TRBV6-1 | TGTGCCACCCACCGACAGGTTAATGAAAAACTGTTTTTT | CATHRQVNEKLFF
- | TRBJ1-2 | few | TRBV6-5 | TGTGCCAGCAGTTCAACCTCGACAGCGGGCTATGGCTACACCTTC | CASSSTSTAGYGYTF
- | TRBJ1-1 | few | TRBV7-5 | TGTGTCAGAAGCCCCCGCGAGACAGGGGAGGCGAACACTGAAGCTTTCTTT | CVRSPRETGEANTEAFF
TRBD1 | TRBJ1-1 | - | TRBV19 | TGTGCCACGACACCTAGGCCGGGACAGAGGCCTGAAGCTTTCTTT | CATTPRPGQRPEAFF
- | TRBJ2-5 | once | TRBV6-6 | TGTGCCAGCAGTTACGTCGGGTCCCAAGAGACCCAGTACTTC | CASSYVGSQETQYF
- | TRBJ1-6 | once | TRBV7-8 | TGTGCCAGCAGCTTGTCTCCGACCGCGGCTGGTTCACCCCTCCACTTT | CASSLSPTAAGSPLHF
- | TRBJ1-5 | - | TRBV7-2 | TGTGCCAGCAGCCCCAGGGGAGGCAATCAGCCCCAGCATTTT | CASSPRGGNQPQHF
TRBD1 | TRBJ1-2 | - | TRBV5-1 | TGCGCCAGCAGCTTGAGTTACAACCGGGACAGGGGGCATGGCTACACCTTC | CASSLSYNRDRGHGYTF
TRBD1 | TRBJ1-6 | few | TRBV4-2 | TGTGCCAGCAGCCAAGGACAGGGGGAAAATTCACCCCTCCACTTT | CASSQGQGENSPLHF
- | TRBJ1-4 | - | TRBV6-6 | TGTGCCAGCAGTTACTCTTCCAGGAATGAAAAACTGTTTTTT | CASSYSSRNEKLFF
TRBD2 | TRBJ2-1 | - | TRBV4-2 | TGTGCCAGCAGCCAAGCGGGGACTAGCAAGTTCTTC | CASSQAGTSKFF
TRBD1 | TRBJ1-5 | few | TRBV7-3 | TGTGCCAGCAGCTTAAGGACAGGGTTCGTTCAGCCCCAGCATTTT | CASSLRTGFVQPQHF
TRBD1 | TRBJ2-2 | few | TRBV29-1 | TGCAGCGTTGCTTGGGGACAGGGGGCCGGGGAGCTGTTTTTT | CSVAWGQGAGELFF
TRBD2 | TRBJ2-5 | - | TRBV27 | TGTGCCAGCAGTTTGACTAGCTTCCCCCAAGAGACCCAGTACTTC | CASSLTSFPQETQYF
- | TRBJ2-7 | few | TRBV5-1 | TGCGCCAGCAGCTTCCCCGGACTAGAGCAGTACTTC | CASSFPGLEQYF
- | TRBJ1-2 | once | TRBV23-1 | TGCGCCAGCAGTCAATCTAAGGGGATCTATGGCTACACCTTC | CASSQSKGIYGYTF
TRBD1 | TRBJ1-6 | many | TRBV11-2 | TGTGCCAGCAGCTTACTCGGACAGGGGGATTCACCCCTCCACTTT | CASSLLGQGDSPLHF
- | TRBJ1-1 | few | TRBV18 | TGTGCCAGCTCACCCGGCAGGGGAAACACTGAAGCTTTCTTT | CASSPGRGNTEAFF
TRBD2 | TRBJ2-7 | - | TRBV6-6 | TGTGCCAGCAGTTTCGAGCCGGGACTAGCGTACGAGCAGTACTTC | CASSFEPGLAYEQYF
TRBD1 | TRBJ1-5 | - | TRBV2 | TGTGCCTCAAGGAGGGAGACAGGGAGTGATCAGCCCCAGCATTTT | CASRRETGSDQPQHF
- | TRBJ1-1 | - | TRBV7-2 | TGTGCCAGCAGCTTAGGTCCAGACACTGAAGCTTTCTTT | CASSLGPDTEAFF
TRBD1 | TRBJ1-1 | - | TRBV4-2 | TGTGCCAGCAGCCAAGCGACAGGGCGCGCAGCTTTCTTT | CASSQATGRAAFF
- | TRBJ1-3 | - | TRBV19 | TGTGCCAGTAGTAAAATCCTGAGCTCTGGAAACACCATATATTTT | CASSKILSSGNTIYF
TRBD2 | TRBJ2-7 | - | TRBV4-3 | TGCGCCAGCAGCCAAGGGACTAGCGGATACGAGCAGTACTTC | CASSQGTSGYEQYF
- | TRBJ1-2 | few | TRBV28 | TGTGCCAGCAACGCGCCTGGGAGGGGGATCTCTGGCTACACCTTC | CASNAPGRGISGYTF
TRBD1 | TRBJ2-1 | - | TRBV18 | TGTGCCAGCTCACCAGATCAGGGGGTGTACAATGAGCAGTTCTTC | CASSPDQGVYNEQFF
- | TRBJ1-2 | - | TRBV11-2 | TGTGCCAGCAGCTTAGGCACGGGAAATGGCTACACCTTC | CASSLGTGNGYTF
- | TRBJ1-5 | few | TRBV28 | TGTGCCAACCAGCGGGGAGTGGACCAGCCCCAGCATTTT | CANQRGVDQPQHF
- | TRBJ1-3 | - | TRBV6-4 | TGTGCCAGCAGTTACTCCAGTGGAAACACCATATATTTT | CASSYSSGNTIYF
TRBD2 | TRBJ2-1 | few | TRBV5-5 | TGTGCCAGCAGCTCGGCACGACTAGCGGAGCTTAATGAGCAGTTCTTC | CASSSARLAELNEQFF
- | TRBJ2-3 | - | TRBV15 | TGTGCCACCAGCAGCCTCACAGATACGCAGTATTTT | CATSSLTDTQYF
TRBD1 | TRBJ1-5 | - | TRBV5-1 | TGCGCCAGCAGCTTGGACACAGGGGGCAATCAGCCCCAGCATTTT | CASSLDTGGNQPQHF
- | TRBJ2-7 | - | TRBV19 | TGTGCCAGTAGGAGCGGACAGACCTACGAGCAGTACTTC | CASRSGQTYEQYF
TRBD1 | TRBJ1-1 | - | TRBV11-3 | TGTGCCAGCAGCTTGGGACAGGGTGAGAACACTGAAGCTTTCTTT | CASSLGQGENTEAFF
- | TRBJ2-7 | - | TRBV7-3 | TGTGCCAGCAGCTTAAATTCAGGGGCCCACGAGCAGTACTTC | CASSLNSGAHEQYF
- | TRBJ1-1 | few | TRBV5-8 | TGTGCCAGCAGCTACTACGGGGGAAGGAACACTGAAGCTTTCTTT | CASSYYGGRNTEAFF
- | TRBJ1-2 | - | TRBV28 | TGTGCCAGCAGTGACTCCGGACAGTTTTTCTTC | CASSDSGQFFF
- | TRBJ2-3 | - | TRBV9 | TGTGCCAGCAGCGTCACCGGGACACGGAGCACAGATACGCAGTATTTT | CASSVTGTRSTDTQYF
TRBD2 | TRBJ2-1 | - | TRBV18 | TGTGCCAGCGTCGAGCGGGAGGGGGCGCTTTATAATGAGCAGTTCTTC | CASVEREGALYNEQFF
TRBD2 | TRBJ2-7 | - | TRBV18 | TGTGCCAGCTCACCACCGGGACTAGCGGTCTACGAGCAGTACTTC | CASSPPGLAVYEQYF
TRBD2 | TRBJ2-1 | - | TRBV7-9 | TGTGCCAGCAGTTGGGGGGGGGCCTACAATGAGCAGTTCTTC | CASSWGGAYNEQFF
TRBD1 | TRBJ2-7 | few | TRBV7-2 | TGTGCCAGCAGCATCTCCTCCGGGACAGGGGGCGAGCAGTACTTC | CASSISSGTGGEQYF
- | TRBJ2-2 | - | TRBV29-1 | TGCAGCGTTGAAGTGAGAGGGGGGAACACCGGGGAGCTGTTTTTT | CSVEVRGGNTGELFF
- | TRBJ2-4 | - | TRBV28 | TGTGCCAGCAGTTTACAAGGGGGGGGAAACATTCAGTACTTC | CASSLQGGGNIQYF